The present entry profiles one T cell receptor beta chain with its context. What it recognizes is unknown. The data belong to a study of CD8 T cells in ankylosing spondylitis. General study findings and limits: Within matched ankylosing spondylitis synovial fluid, disease-linked clones were reportedly significantly enriched. Previously reported in reactive arthritis synovial fluid and blood were some of the motif variants. Seemingly distinctive of ankylosing spondylitis blood was a TCR beta motif formed by eight highly homologous variants.

Quantitative 5'-RACE with molecular barcodes produced the TCR beta libraries. TCRdb used MiXCR to reprocess the 5' RACE reads, holding one entry per CDR3 protein. This sample has about 220,000 distinct CDR3 sequences, with approximately 20% found just once. Germline CDR1 is DFQATT and CDR2 is SNEGSKA (reference sequence). V lost 3 bases and J lost 4, with 16 bases in between. This CDR3 spans 15 amino acids. The clonotype comes from a male donor with ankylosing spondylitis. The gene calls are TRBV20-1 and TRBJ2-1, with TRBD1 as a possible D gene (6 bases). The sequencing sample was made of blood, either unsorted or a sorted T cell fraction (not recorded which). CDR3 sequence reads: CSARHSGVAYNEQFF. In DNA form, the CDR3 reads TGCAGTGCTAGGCATTCAGGGGTGGCGTACAATGAGCAGTTCTTC.